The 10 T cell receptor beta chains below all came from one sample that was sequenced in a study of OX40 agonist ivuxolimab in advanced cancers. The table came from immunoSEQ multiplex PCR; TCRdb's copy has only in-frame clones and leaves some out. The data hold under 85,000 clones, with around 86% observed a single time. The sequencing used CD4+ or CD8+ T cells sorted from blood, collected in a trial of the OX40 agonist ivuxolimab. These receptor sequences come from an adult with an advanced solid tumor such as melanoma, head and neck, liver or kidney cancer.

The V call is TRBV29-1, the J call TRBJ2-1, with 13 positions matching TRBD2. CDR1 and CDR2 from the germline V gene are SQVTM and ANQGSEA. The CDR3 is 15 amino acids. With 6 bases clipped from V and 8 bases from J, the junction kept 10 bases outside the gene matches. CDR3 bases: TGCAGCGTCAGGGGGACTAGCGGGACACAATATGAGCAGTTCTTC. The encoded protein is CSVRGTSGTQYEQFF.

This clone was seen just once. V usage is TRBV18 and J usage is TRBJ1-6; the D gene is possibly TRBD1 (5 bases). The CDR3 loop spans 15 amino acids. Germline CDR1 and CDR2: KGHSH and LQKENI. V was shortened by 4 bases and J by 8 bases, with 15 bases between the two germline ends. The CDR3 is CASSQTVPQDSPLHF. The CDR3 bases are TGTGCCAGCTCACAGACAGTACCGCAGGATTCACCCCTCCACTTT.

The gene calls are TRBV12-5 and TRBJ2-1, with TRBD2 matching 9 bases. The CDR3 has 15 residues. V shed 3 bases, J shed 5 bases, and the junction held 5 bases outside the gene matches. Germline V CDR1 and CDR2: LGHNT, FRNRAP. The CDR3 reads CASGFKLAGNNEQFF. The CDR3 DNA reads TGTGCTAGTGGTTTTAAGCTAGCGGGAAACAATGAGCAGTTCTTC.

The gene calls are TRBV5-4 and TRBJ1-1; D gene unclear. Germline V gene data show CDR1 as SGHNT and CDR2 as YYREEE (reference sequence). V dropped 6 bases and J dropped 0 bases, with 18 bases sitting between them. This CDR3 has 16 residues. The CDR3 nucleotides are TGTGCCAGCAACCCACATAAGGACGTCTTGAACACTGAAGCTTTCTTT. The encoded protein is CASNPHKDVLNTEAFF.

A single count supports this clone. CDR3: CASSPYRGANTIYF. The CDR3 nucleotides are TGTGCCAGCAGCCCTTACAGGGGAGCCAACACCATATATTTT. The V and J genes are TRBV14 and TRBJ1-3; 7 nucleotides line up with TRBD1. The CDR3 contains 14 residues. The germline gives CDR1 SGHDN, CDR2 FVKESK. J gave up 7 bases and V 4 bases, and 7 bases lay outside the gene matches.

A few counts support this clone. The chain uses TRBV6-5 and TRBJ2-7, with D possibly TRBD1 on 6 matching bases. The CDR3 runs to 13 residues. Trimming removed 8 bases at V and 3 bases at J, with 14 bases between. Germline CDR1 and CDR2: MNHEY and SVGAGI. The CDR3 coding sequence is TGTGCCAGCTCCCGGGACACGTTCTACGAGCAGTACTTC. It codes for CASSRDTFYEQYF.

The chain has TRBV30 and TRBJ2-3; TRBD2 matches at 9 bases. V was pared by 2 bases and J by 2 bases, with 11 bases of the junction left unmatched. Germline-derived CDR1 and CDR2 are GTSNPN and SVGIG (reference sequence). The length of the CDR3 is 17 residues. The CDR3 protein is CAWSLGAQRGATDTQYF. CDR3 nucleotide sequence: TGTGCCTGGAGTCTTGGGGCTCAGCGGGGGGCCACAGATACGCAGTATTTT.

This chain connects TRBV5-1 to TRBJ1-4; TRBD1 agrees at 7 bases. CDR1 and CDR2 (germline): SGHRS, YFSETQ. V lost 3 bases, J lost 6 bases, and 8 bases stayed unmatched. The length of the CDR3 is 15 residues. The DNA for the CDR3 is TGCGCCAGCAGCTCCGGGCAGGGGGGCCATGAAAAACTGTTTTTT. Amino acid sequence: CASSSGQGGHEKLFF.

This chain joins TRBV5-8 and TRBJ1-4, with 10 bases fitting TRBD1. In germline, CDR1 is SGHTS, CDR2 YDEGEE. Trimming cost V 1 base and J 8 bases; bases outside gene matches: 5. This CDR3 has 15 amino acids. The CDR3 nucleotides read TGTGCCAGCAGCTTGAGGACAGGGGGAACGGAAAAACTGTTTTTT. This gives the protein CASSLRTGGTEKLFF.

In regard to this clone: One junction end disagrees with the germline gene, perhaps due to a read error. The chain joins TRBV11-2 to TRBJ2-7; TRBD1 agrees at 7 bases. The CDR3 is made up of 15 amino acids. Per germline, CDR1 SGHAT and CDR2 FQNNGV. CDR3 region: CAGSYPPGQPYEQYF. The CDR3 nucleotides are TGTGCCGGCAGCTACCCTCCGGGACAGCCCTACGAGCAGTACTTC.